This TCR beta chain was captured in a study of PD-L1 blockade in urothelial cancer. Time point in this sample: peripheral blood 6 weeks after treatment start. The length of the CDR3 is 18 residues. The germline gives CDR1 SGHAT, CDR2 FQNNGV. J was trimmed by 7 bases and V by 4 bases; bases with no gene match: 15. TCRdb's copy holds only in-frame clones and misses some; the assay was immunoSEQ multiplex PCR. Of some 110,000 clones in the sample, around 89% were seen once. J is TRBJ2-1 and V is TRBV11-2; TRBD2 matches at 11 bases. The clonotype was recovered from a man in his 60s with urothelial cancer. The material sequenced was PBMCs, taken around atezolizumab (anti-PD-L1) treatment. CDR3 nucleotide sequence: TGTGCCAGCAGCTCGGTAGCGGGAGGGACGGGGACGGCTAATGAGCAGTTCTTC. This sequence encodes CASSSVAGGTGTANEQFF.